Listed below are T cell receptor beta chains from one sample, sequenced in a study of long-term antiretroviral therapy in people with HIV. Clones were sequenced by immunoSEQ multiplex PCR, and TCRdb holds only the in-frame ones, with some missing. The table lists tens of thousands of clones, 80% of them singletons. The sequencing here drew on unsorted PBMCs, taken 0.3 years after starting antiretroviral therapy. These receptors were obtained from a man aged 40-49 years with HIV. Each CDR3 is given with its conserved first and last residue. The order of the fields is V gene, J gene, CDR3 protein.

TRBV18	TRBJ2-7	CASSGTGVIGQYF
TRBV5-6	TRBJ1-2	CASSSRDGPYGYTF
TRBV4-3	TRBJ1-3	CASSVGTGGENTIYF
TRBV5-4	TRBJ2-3	CASLRDRASDTQYF
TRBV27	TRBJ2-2	CASSPTNTGELFF
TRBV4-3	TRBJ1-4	CASSQDSQEKLFF
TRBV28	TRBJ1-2	CASRRTGTLSWGYTF
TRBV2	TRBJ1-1	CASSGQGGTEAFF
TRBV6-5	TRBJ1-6	CASSYAEGYSPLHF
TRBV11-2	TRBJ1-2	CASSWDRGDYGYTF
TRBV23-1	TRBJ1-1	CASRTELDTEAFF
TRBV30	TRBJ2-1	CAWTWVNEQFF
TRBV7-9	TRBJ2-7	CASSLVGGRNDEQYF
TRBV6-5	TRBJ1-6	CASSFRTVLYNSPLHF
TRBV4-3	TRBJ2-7	CASSQDKRTVRGGQYF
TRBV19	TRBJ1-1	CASKSPYREDTEAFF
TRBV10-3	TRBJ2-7	CAISDRETDEQYF
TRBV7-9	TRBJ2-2	CASSLGPRELFF
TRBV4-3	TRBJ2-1	CASSQDWTADNEQFF
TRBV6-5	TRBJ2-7	CASAPQQGVHEQYF
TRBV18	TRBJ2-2	CASSPRTTDTGELFF
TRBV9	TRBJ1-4	CASSVQGAGEKLFF
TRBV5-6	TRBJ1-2	CASTTGGWYGYTF
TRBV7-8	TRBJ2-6	CASSYSGANVLTF
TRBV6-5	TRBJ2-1	CASGTGGNEQFF
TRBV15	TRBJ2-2	CATSRVVEGGRTGELFF
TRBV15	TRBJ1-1	CATSRNRLNTEAFF
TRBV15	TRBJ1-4	CATSRDLGTGEKLFF
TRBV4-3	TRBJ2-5	CASSQDWRGETQYF
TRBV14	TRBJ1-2	CASSQQQGNYGYTF
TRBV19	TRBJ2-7	CASSPGVAGGSLSYEQYF
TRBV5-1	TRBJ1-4	CASSGQGSGEKLFF
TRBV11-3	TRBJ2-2	CASRRDSTGELFF
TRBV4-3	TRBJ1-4	CASSPNGGAWEKLFF
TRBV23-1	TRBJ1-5	CASSQAPLAGGHQPQHF
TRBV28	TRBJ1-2	CASSLGPAGSFHGYTF
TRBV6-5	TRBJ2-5	CASSQAGGQETQYF
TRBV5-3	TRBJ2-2	CARSLFRGPNTGELFF
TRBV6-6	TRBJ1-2	CASSLTGGSYTF
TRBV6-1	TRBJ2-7	CASTNDLYEQYF
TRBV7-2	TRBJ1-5	CASSLGTGVSNQPQHF
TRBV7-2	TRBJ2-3	CASSLIAGATDTQYF
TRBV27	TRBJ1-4	CASSSGQGWEKLFF
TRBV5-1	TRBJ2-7	CASSSTSVTYEQYF
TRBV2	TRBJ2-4	CASSGINRIAKNIQYF
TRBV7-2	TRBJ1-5	CASSSRGGQPQHF
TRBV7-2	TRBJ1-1	CASSFTGGGTEAFF
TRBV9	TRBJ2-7	CASGENEQYF
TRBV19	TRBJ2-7	CASSNWDGPYEQYF
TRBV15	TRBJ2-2	CATSRGLNLGGELFF
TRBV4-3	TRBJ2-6	CASGSGSGTSGANVLTF
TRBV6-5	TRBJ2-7	CASSYRLAGYEQYF
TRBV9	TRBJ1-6	CASSIAGTGSYNSPLHF
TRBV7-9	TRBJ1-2	CASSLAYSQGAYGYTF
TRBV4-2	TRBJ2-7	CASSAVGAYEQYF